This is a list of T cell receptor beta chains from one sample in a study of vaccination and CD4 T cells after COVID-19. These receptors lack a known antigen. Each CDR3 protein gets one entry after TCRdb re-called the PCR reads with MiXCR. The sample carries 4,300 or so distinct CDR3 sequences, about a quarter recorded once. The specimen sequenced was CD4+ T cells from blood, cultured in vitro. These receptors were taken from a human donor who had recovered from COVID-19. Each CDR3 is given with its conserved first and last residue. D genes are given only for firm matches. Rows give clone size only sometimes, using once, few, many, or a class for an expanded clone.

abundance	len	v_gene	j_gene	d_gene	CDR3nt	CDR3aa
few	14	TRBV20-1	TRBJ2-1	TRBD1	TGCAGTGCTAGAGACTTTCCAGGGGGCAATGAGCAGTTCTTC	CSARDFPGGNEQFF
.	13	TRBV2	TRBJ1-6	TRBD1	TGTGCCAGCAGTGGACAGGGAAGTTCATCCCTCCACTTT	CASSGQGSSSLHF
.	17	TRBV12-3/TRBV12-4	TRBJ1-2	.	TGTGCCAGCAGCCGACTTTCGAGGGCTTTAAATGGATATGGCTACACCTTC	CASSRLSRALNGYGYTF
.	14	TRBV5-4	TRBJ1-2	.	TGTGCCAGCAGCTTCACCCTCTCCGGGCATGGCTACACCTTC	CASSFTLSGHGYTF
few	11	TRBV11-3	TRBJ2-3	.	TGTGCCAGCAGTGTGGGAGATACGCAGTATTTT	CASSVGDTQYF
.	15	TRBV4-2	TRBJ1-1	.	TGTGCCAGCAGCCAAGTCGGGCGGTCTAACACTGAAGCTTTCTTT	CASSQVGRSNTEAFF
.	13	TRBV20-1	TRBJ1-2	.	TGCAGTGCTCGCGATGGAGGGGTTGTTGGCTACACCTTC	CSARDGGVVGYTF
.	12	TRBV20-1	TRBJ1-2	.	TGCAGTGGTGCCAGTTCTAACTATGGCTACACCTTC	CSGASSNYGYTF
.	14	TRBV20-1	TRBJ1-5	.	TGCAGTGCTAGAGAGGGACCCCCCAATCAGCCCCAGCATTTT	CSAREGPPNQPQHF
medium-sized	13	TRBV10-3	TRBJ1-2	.	TGTGCCATCAGTGGTTCGGGGGCCTATGGCTACACCTTC	CAISGSGAYGYTF
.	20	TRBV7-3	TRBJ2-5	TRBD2	TGTGCCAGCAGCTTGGCGGGGCTAGCGGGGGGTAGCGATCTTCAAGAGACCCAGTACTTC	CASSLAGLAGGSDLQETQYF
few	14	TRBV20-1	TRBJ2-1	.	TGCAGTGCACAGCCGGGACTTAAAACGGGAGAGCAGTTCTTC	CSAQPGLKTGEQFF
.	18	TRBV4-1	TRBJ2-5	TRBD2	TGCGCCAGCAGCCAAAATTCGGGACTAGCGGGGTTTCAAGAGACCCAGTACTTC	CASSQNSGLAGFQETQYF
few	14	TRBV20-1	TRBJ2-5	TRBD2	TGCAGTGCTAGTCTAGCGGGGTACCAAGAGACCCAGTACTTC	CSASLAGYQETQYF
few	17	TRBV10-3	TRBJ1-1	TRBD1	TGTGCCATCAGTGAGCCACGGGACAGGGGGTCGAACACTGAAGCTTTCTTT	CAISEPRDRGSNTEAFF
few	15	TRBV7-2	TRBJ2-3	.	TGTGCCAGCAGCCCCCCCGGGCCTGGGACAGATACGCAGTATTTT	CASSPPGPGTDTQYF
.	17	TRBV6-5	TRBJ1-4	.	TGTGCCAGCAGTTATATCCCCCCGGGTAGGGGAGATGAAAAACTGTTTTTT	CASSYIPPGRGDEKLFF
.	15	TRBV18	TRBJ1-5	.	TGTGCCAGCTCGCTTCAGGGAGGGAGCAATCAGCCCCAGCATTTT	CASSLQGGSNQPQHF
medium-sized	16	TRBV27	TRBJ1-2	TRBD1	TGTGCCAGCAGTATGCAGATAGGGCAGGGGGCAGATGGCTACACCTTC	CASSMQIGQGADGYTF
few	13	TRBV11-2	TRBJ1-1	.	TGTGCCAGCAGCTTAGAACAGACTACTGAAGCTTTCTTT	CASSLEQTTEAFF